This T cell receptor beta chain was documented in a study of blood T cell repertoires in COVID-19. About the study: The United States, Italy and Spain provided the acute and convalescent COVID-19 samples. Sources were T cells, B-cell-depleted T cells, or PBMCs; the material itself was cDNA or gDNA.

V lost 2 bases to trimming and J lost 5 bases; unmatched junction nucleotides: 8. The CDR3 loop spans 16 amino acids. CDR1 and CDR2 (germline): LGHDT, YNNKEL (reference sequence). Original processing methods: It was from reference gene primer amplification that nucleated cell counts were estimated. Using immunoSEQ multiplex PCR, the repertoire was profiled, and TCRdb retains in-frame clones only, with some absent. That table is the source of V, J and clone size, and D and trimming were worked out from the DNA. The table lists about 73,000 clones, approximately 71% of them singletons, with 2% to 2.5% in the top ten.

The V and J genes are TRBV3-1 (or the pseudogene TRBV3-2) and TRBJ2-1; TRBD1 aligns across 8 bases. This receptor was obtained from a man aged 65 to 79 with COVID-19, enrolled during active disease. Sequences were obtained from peripheral blood. CDR3 residues: CASSQTAGGLNNEQFF. CDR3 in DNA: TGTGCCAGCAGCCAAACAGCAGGGGGCCTCAACAATGAGCAGTTCTTC.